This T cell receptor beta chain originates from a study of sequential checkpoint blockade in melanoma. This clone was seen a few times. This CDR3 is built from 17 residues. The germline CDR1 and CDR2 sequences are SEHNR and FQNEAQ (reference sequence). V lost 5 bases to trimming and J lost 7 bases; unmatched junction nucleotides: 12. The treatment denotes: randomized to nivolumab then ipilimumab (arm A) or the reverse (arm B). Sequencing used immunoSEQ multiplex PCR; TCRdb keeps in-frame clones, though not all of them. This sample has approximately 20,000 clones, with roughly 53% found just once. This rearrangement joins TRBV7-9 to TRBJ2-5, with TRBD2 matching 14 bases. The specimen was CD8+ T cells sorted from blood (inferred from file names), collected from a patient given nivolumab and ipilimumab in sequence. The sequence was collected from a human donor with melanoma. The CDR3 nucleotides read TGTGCCAGCAGCCCCACGACTAGCGGGGGGGGAGGGGTGACCCAGTACTTC. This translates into CASSPTTSGGGGVTQYF.